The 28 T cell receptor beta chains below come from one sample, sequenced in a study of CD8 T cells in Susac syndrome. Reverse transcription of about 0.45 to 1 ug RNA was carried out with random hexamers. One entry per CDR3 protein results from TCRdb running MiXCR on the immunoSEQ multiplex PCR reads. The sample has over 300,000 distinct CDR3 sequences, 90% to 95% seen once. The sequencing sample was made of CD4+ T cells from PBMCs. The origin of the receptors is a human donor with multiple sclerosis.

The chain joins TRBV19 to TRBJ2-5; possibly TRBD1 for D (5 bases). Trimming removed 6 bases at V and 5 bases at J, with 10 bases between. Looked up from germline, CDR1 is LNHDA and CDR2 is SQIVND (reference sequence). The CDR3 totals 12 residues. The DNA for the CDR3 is TGTGCCAGTAGACAGGCAGGGGAGACCCAGTACTTC. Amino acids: CASRQAGETQYF. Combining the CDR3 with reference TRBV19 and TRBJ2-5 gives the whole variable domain DGGITQSPKYLFRKEGQNVTLSCEQNLNHDAMYWYRQDPGQGLRLIYYSQIVNDFQKGDIAEGYSVSREKKESFPLTVTSAQKNPTAFYLCASRQAGETQYFGPGTRLLVL.

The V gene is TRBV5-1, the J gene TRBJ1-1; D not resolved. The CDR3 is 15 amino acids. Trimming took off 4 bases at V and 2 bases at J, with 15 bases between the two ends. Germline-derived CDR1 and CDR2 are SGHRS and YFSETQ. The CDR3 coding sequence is TGCGCCAGCAGCCCTCGAACGGTTGCCAACACTGAAGCTTTCTTT. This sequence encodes CASSPRTVANTEAFF.

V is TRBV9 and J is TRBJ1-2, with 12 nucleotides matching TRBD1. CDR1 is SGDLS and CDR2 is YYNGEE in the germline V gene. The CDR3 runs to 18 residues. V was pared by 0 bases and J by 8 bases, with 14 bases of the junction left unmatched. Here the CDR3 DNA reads TGTGCCAGCAGCGTAGAGGGTTGGGACAGGGGGCGAAATTCGGGCTACACCTTC. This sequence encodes CASSVEGWDRGRNSGYTF.

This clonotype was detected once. The CDR3: CASRNRGYANEKLFF. CDR3 sequence (DNA): TGTGCCAGCAGAAACAGGGGGTATGCTAATGAAAAACTGTTTTTT. V usage is TRBV2 and J usage is TRBJ1-4; 8 bases map to TRBD1. This CDR3 comprises 15 residues. Germline values: CDR1 SNHLY, CDR2 FYNNEI. The trim removed 6 bases at V and 3 bases at J, leaving 6 bases unmatched.

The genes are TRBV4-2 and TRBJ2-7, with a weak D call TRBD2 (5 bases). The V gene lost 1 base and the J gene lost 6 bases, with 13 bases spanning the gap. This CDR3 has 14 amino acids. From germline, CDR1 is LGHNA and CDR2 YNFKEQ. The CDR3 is CASSQVGTRLEQYF. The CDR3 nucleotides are TGTGCCAGCAGCCAAGTGGGTACTAGGCTCGAGCAGTACTTC.

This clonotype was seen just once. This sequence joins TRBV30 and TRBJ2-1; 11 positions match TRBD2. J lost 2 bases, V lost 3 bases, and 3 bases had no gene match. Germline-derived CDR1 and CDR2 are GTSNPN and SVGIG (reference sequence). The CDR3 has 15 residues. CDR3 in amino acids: CAWSLLAGAYNEQFF. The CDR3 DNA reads TGTGCCTGGAGCCTACTAGCGGGGGCCTACAATGAGCAGTTCTTC.

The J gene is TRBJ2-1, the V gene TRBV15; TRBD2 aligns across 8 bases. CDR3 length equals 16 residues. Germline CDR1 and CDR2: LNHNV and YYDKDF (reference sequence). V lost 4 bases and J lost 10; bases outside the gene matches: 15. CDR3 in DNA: TGTGCCACCAGCACTAAGCGGGAGAGGGGGAATAGCGAGCAGTTCTTC. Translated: CATSTKRERGNSEQFF. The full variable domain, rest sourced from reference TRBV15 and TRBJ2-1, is DAMVIQNPRYQVTQFGKPVTLSCSQTLNHNVMYWYQQKSSQAPKLLFHYYDKDFNNEADTPDNFQSRRPNTSFCFLDIRSPGLGDTAMYLCATSTKRERGNSEQFFGPGTRLTVL.

The CDR3 sequence: CASSLLAGGREQFF. The CDR3 DNA reads TGTGCCAGCAGCTTGCTAGCGGGAGGACGTGAGCAGTTCTTC. V is TRBV11-2 and J is TRBJ2-1; 11 positions agree with TRBD2. The CDR3 consists of 14 residues. Germline V lookup: CDR1 SGHAT, CDR2 FQNNGV. J lost 9 bases, V lost 3 bases, and 4 bases had no gene match.

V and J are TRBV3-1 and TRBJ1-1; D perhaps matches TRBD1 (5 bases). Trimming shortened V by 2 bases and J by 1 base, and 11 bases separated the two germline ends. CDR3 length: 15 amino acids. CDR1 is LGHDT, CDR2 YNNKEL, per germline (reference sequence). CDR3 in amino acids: CASSQRTRRNTEAFF. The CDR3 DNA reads TGTGCCAGCAGCCAAAGGACAAGGAGGAACACTGAAGCTTTCTTT.

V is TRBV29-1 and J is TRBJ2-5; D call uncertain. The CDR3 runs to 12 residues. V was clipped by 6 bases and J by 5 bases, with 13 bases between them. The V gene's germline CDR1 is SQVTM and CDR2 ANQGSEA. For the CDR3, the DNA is TGCAGCGTAGTCCCCGTCCGGGAGACCCAGTACTTC. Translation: CSVVPVRETQYF.

CDR3 coding DNA: TGCGCCAGCAGCCAAGTGGGCCTTTCCTCGGATACGCAGTATTTT. The encoded protein is CASSQVGLSSDTQYF. The chain links TRBV4-1 to TRBJ2-3; D is uncertain. Germline V gives CDR1 MGHRA, CDR2 YSYEKL. The CDR3 has 15 amino acids. Trimming left V 1 base short and J 6 bases short, with 14 bases between.

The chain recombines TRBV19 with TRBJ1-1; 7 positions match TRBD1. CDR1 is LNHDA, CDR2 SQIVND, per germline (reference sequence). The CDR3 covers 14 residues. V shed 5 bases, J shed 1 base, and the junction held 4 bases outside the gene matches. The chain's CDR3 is CASSAGQANTEAFF. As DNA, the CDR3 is TGTGCCAGTAGTGCCGGACAGGCGAACACTGAAGCTTTCTTT. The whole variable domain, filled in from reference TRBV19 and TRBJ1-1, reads DGGITQSPKYLFRKEGQNVTLSCEQNLNHDAMYWYRQDPGQGLRLIYYSQIVNDFQKGDIAEGYSVSREKKESFPLTVTSAQKNPTAFYLCASSAGQANTEAFFGQGTRLTVV.

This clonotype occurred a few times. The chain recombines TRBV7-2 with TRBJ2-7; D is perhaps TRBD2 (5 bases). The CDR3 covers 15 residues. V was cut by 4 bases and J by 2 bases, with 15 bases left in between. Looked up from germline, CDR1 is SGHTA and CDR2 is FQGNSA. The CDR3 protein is CASSYSGVGAYEQYF. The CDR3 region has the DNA TGTGCCAGCAGCTACTCTGGTGTCGGGGCCTACGAGCAGTACTTC. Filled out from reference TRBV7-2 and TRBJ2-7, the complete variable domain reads GAGVSQSPSNKVTEKGKDVELRCDPISGHTALYWYRQSLGQGLEFLIYFQGNSAPDKSGLPSDRFSAERTGGSVSTLTIQRTQQEDSAVYLCASSYSGVGAYEQYFGPGTRLTVT.

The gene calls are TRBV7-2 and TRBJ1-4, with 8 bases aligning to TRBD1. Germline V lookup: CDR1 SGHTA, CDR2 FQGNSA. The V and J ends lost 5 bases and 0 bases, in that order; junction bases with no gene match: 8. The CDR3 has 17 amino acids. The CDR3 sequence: CASSPTTGGSTNEKLFF. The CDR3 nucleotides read TGTGCCAGCAGCCCCACCACAGGGGGTTCAACTAATGAAAAACTGTTTTTT.

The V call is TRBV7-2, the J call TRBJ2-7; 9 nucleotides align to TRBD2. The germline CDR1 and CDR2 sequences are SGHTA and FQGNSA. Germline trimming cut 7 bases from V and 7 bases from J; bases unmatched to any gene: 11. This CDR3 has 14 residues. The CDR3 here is CASTRGGRGPEQYF. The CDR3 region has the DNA TGTGCCAGCACCAGGGGCGGGAGGGGACCAGAGCAGTACTTC.

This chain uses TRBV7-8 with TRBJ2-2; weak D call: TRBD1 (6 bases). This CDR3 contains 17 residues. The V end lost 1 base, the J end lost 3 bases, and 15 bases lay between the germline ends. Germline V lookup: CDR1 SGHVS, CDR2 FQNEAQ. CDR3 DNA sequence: TGTGCCAGCAGCTTAGGAGGACAGTATAGATACACCGGGGAGCTGTTTTTT. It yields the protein CASSLGGQYRYTGELFF.

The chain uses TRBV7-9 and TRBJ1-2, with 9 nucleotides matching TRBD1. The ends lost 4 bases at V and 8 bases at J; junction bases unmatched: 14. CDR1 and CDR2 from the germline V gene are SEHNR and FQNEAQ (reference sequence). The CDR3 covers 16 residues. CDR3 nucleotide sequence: TGTGCCAGCAGCTCCAGAGTAGAGGACAGGGGTGACGGCTACACCTTC. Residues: CASSSRVEDRGDGYTF.

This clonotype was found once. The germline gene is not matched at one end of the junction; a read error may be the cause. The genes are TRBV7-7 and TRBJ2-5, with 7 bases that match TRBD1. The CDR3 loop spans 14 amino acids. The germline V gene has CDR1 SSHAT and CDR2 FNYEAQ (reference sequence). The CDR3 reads CASSRNAGGETQYF. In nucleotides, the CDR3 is TGTGCTAGCAGCCGAAATGCAGGGGGAGAGACCCAGTACTTC.

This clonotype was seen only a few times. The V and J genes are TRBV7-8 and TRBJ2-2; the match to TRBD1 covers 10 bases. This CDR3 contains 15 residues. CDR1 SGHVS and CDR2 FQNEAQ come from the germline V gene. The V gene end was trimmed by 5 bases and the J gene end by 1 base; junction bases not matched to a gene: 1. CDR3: CASSRTGGNTGELFF. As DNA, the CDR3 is TGTGCCAGCAGCCGGACAGGGGGGAACACCGGGGAGCTGTTTTTT.

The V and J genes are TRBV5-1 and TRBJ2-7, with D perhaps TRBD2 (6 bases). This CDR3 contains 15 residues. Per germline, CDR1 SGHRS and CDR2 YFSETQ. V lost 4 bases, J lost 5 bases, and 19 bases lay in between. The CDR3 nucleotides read TGCGCCAGCAGCCTAGGGACTCAAGCGGGCCACGAGCAGTACTTC. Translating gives CASSLGTQAGHEQYF.

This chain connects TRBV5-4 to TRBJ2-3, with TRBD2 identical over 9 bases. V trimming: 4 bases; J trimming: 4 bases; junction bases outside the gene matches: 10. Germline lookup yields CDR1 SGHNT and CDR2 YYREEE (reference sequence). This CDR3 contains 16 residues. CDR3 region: CASSLRLAASSDTQYF. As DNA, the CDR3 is TGTGCCAGCAGCCTAAGACTAGCGGCTTCATCAGATACGCAGTATTTT. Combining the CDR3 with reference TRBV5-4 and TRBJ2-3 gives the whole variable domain ETGVTQSPTHLIKTRGQQVTLRCSSQSGHNTVSWYQQALGQGPQFIFQYYREEENGRGNFPPRFSGLQFPNYSSELNVNALELDDSALYLCASSLRLAASSDTQYFGPGTRLTVL.

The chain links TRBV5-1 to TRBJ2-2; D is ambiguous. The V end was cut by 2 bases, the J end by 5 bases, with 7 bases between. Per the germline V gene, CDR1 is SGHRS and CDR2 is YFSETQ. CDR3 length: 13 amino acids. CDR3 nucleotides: TGCGCCAGCAGCTTACTCGAGACCGGGGAGCTGTTTTTT. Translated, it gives CASSLLETGELFF.

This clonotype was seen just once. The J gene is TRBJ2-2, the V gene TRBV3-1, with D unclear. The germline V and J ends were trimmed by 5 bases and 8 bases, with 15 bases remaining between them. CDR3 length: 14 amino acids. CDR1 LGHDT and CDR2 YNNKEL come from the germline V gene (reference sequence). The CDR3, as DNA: TGTGCCAGCAGCTTCGGACGGGTGATGGGGGAGCTGTTTTTT. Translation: CASSFGRVMGELFF. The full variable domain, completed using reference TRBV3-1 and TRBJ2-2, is DTAVSQTPKYLVTQMGNDKSIKCEQNLGHDTMYWYKQDSKKFLKIMFSYNNKELIINETVPNRFSPKSPDKAHLNLHINSLELGDSAVYFCASSFGRVMGELFFGEGSRLTVL.

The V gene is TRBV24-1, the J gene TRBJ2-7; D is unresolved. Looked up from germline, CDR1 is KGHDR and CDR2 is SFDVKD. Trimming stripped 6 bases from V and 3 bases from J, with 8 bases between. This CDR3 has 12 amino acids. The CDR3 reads CATSPTGYEQYF. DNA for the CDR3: TGTGCCACCAGTCCGACCGGCTACGAGCAGTACTTC.

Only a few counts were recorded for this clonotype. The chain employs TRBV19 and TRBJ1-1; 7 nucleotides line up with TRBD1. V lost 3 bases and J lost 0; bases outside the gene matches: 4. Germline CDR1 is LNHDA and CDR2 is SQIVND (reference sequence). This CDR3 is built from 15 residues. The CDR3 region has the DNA TGTGCCAGTAGTATTGGAGGGGGCATGAACACTGAAGCTTTCTTT. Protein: CASSIGGGMNTEAFF.

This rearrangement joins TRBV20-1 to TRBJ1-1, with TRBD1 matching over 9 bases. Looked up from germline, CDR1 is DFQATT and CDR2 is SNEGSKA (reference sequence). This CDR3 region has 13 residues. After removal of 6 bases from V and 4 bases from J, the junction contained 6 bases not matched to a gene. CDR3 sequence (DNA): TGCAGTGCGGACAGGGGAAGGAGCACTGAAGCTTTCTTT. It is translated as CSADRGRSTEAFF.

CDR3 residues: CASSLTSETRKFF. CDR3 bases: TGTGCCAGCAGCTTAACATCCGAGACCAGGAAGTTCTTC. The chain couples TRBV7-3 to TRBJ2-1; no definite D call. The ends were cut back, 0 bases at V and 14 bases at J, with 14 bases in the middle. The CDR3 contains 13 residues. The germline CDR1 and CDR2 sequences are SGHTA and FQGTGA.

The CDR3 DNA is TGTGCCAGCAGCCGAACCCTTAGCGGGAGCGGGAATGAGCAGTTCTTC. It translates to CASSRTLSGSGNEQFF. The chain has TRBV9 and TRBJ2-1; TRBD2 matches 9 bases. The junction had 12 bases not matched to a gene; V was cut back by 4 bases and J by 7 bases. The CDR3 length is 16 residues. Germline assignment: CDR1 SGDLS and CDR2 YYNGEE. The full variable domain, completed using reference TRBV9 and TRBJ2-1, is DSGVTQTPKHLITATGQRVTLRCSPRSGDLSVYWYQQSLDQGLQFLIQYYNGEERAKGNILERFSAQQFPDLHSELNLSSLELGDSALYFCASSRTLSGSGNEQFFGPGTRLTVL.